This TCR beta chain is drawn from a study of T and B cells in COVID-19 patients. Study context: Critical illness requiring mechanical ventilation or extracorporeal membrane oxygenation affected 12 of 20 active-infection patients. The study, taken as a whole, reports: Few blood samples existed from mildly ill patients during symptoms or early in severe cases. Highly clonal in active COVID-19, TRB repertoires exceeded healthy-donor diversity and richness at recovery.

A note on this clonotype: What it recognizes is unknown.

The germline V and J ends were trimmed by 5 bases and 7 bases, with 20 bases remaining between them. CDR1 and CDR2 (germline): DFQATT, SNEGSKA (reference sequence). CDR3 length: 14 amino acids. TRB rearrangements were amplified by multiplex PCR with BIOMED2 TRB-A/B primers. TCRdb recomputed calls from the multiplex PCR reads with MiXCR, one row per CDR3 protein. The sample lists 4,500 to 6,500 distinct CDR3 sequences, roughly 26% occurring once. TRB was amplified from about 250-500 ng of blood genomic DNA. This sequence joins TRBV20-1 and TRBJ2-5; TRBD2 might be the D (5 bases). This sequence was found in a human donor with active COVID-19. Sequenced: blood. This CDR3 is CSAGEDSGWGTQYF. CDR3 nucleotides: TGCAGTGCTGGGGAAGACTCGGGGTGGGGGACCCAGTACTTC.